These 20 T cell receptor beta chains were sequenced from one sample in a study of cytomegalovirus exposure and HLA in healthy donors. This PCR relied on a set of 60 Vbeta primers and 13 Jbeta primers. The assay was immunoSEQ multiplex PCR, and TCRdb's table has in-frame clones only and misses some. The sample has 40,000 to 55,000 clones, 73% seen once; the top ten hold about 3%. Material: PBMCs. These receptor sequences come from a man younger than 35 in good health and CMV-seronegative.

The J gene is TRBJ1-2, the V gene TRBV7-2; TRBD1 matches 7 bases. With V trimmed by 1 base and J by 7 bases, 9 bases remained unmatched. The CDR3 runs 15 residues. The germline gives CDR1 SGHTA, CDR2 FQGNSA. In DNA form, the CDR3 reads TGTGCCAGCAGCTTAGGCGCGACAGGGTTCACTGGCTACACCTTC. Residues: CASSLGATGFTGYTF. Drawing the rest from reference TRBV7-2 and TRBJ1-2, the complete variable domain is GAGVSQSPSNKVTEKGKDVELRCDPISGHTALYWYRQSLGQGLEFLIYFQGNSAPDKSGLPSDRFSAERTGGSVSTLTIQRTQQEDSAVYLCASSLGATGFTGYTFGSGTRLTVV.

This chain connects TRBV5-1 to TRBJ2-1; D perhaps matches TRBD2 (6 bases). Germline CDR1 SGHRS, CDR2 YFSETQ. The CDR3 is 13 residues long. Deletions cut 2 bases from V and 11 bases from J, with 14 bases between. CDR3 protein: CASSFGDSGKQFF. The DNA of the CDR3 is TGCGCCAGCAGCTTTGGGGACTCGGGAAAGCAGTTCTTC.

CDR3 in amino acids: CAISEGGESNQPQHF. CDR3 in DNA: TGTGCCATCAGTGAAGGGGGGGAGAGCAATCAGCCCCAGCATTTT. This sequence joins TRBV10-3 and TRBJ1-5, with D possibly matching TRBD1 (6 bases). CDR1 and CDR2 from the germline V gene are ENHRY and SYGVKD. The V end lost 3 bases, the J end lost 1 base, and 10 bases lay between the germline ends. The CDR3 is made up of 15 amino acids.

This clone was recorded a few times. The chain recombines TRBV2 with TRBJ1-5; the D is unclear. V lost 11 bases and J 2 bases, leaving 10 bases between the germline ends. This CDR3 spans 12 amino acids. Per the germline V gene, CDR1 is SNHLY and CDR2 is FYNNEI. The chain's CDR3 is CASTTGNQPQHF. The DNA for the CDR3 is TGTGCCTCCACAACCGGCAATCAGCCCCAGCATTTT.

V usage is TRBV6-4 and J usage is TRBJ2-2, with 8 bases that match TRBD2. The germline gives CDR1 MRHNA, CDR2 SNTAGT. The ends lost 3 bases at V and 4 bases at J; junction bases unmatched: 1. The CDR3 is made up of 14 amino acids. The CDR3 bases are TGTGCCAGCAGTGAGGGGACTAGCACCGGGGAGCTGTTTTTT. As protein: CASSEGTSTGELFF.

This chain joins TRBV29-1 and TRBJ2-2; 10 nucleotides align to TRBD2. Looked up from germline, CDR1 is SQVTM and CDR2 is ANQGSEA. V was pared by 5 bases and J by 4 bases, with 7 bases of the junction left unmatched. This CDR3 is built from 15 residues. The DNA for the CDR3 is TGCAGCGTTTTCGAGCGGGAGGGACCCACCGGGGAGCTGTTTTTT. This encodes CSVFEREGPTGELFF.

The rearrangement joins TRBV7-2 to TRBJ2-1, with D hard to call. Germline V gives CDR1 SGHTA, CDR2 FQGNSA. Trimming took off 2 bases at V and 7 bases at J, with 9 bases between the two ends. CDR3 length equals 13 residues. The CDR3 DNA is TGTGCCAGCAGCTTACAGGAACTGAATGAGCAGTTCTTC. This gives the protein CASSLQELNEQFF.

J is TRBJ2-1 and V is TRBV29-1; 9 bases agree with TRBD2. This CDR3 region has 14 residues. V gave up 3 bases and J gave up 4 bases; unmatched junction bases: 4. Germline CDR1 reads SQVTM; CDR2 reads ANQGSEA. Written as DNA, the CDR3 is TGCAGCGTTGAGGTCCTAGCGGGATACAATGAGCAGTTCTTC. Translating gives CSVEVLAGYNEQFF.

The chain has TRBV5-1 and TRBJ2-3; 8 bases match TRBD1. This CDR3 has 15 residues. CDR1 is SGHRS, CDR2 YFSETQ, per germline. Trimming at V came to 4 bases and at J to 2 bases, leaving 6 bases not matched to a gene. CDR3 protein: CASSGGQGHTDTQYF. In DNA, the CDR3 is TGCGCCAGCAGCGGAGGACAGGGACACACAGATACGCAGTATTTT.

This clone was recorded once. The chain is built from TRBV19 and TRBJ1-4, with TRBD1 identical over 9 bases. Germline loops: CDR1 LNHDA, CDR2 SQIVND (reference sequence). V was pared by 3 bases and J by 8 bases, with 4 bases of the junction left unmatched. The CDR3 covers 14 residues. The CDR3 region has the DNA TGTGCCAGTAGTATGGGACAGGGCGAAGAAAAACTGTTTTTT. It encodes CASSMGQGEEKLFF.

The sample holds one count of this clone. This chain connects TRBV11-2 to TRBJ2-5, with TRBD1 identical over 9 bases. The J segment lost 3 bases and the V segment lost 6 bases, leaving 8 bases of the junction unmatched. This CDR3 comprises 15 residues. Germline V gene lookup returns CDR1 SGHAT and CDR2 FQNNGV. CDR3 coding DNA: TGTGCCAGCAGACGACTTAGGACAGGGGAAGAGACCCAGTACTTC. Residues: CASRRLRTGEETQYF. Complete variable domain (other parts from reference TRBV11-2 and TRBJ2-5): EAGVAQSPRYKIIEKRQSVAFWCNPISGHATLYWYQQILGQGPKLLIQFQNNGVVDDSQLPKDRFSAERLKGVDSTLKIQPAKLEDSAVYLCASRRLRTGEETQYFGPGTRLLVL.

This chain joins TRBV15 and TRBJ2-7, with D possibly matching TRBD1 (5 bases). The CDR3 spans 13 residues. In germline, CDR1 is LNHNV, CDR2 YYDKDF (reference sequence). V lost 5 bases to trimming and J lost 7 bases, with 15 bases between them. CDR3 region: CATSALLGVEQYF. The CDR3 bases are TGTGCCACCAGCGCCCTCTTAGGGGTGGAGCAGTACTTC. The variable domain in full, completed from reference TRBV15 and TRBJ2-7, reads DAMVIQNPRYQVTQFGKPVTLSCSQTLNHNVMYWYQQKSSQAPKLLFHYYDKDFNNEADTPDNFQSRRPNTSFCFLDIRSPGLGDTAMYLCATSALLGVEQYFGPGTRLTVT.

The CDR3 loop reads CASSYSSYEQYF. The CDR3 bases are TGTGCCAGCAGCTACTCCTCCTACGAGCAGTACTTC. The rearrangement links TRBV7-2 to TRBJ2-7, with D unclear. Per the germline V gene, CDR1 is SGHTA and CDR2 is FQGNSA. The CDR3 is made up of 12 amino acids. Between the trimmed V and J ends, which lost 4 bases and 0 bases, there was a span of 4 bases. Full variable domain (outside the CDR3, taken from reference TRBV7-2 and TRBJ2-7): GAGVSQSPSNKVTEKGKDVELRCDPISGHTALYWYRQSLGQGLEFLIYFQGNSAPDKSGLPSDRFSAERTGGSVSTLTIQRTQQEDSAVYLCASSYSSYEQYFGPGTRLTVT.

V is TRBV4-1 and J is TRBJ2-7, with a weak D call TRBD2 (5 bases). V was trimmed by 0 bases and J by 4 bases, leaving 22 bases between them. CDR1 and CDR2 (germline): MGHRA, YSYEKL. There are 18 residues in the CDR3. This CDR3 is CASSQDSPSAGGLYEQYF. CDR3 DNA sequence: TGCGCCAGCAGCCAAGATAGCCCCTCGGCCGGAGGCCTTTACGAGCAGTACTTC.

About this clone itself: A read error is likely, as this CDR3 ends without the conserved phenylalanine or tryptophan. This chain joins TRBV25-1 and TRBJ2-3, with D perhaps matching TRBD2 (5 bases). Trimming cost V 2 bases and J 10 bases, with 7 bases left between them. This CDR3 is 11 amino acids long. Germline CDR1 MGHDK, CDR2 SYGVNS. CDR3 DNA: TGTGCCAGCAGTGAACTGGGAGCGCAGTATGTT. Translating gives CASSELGAQYV.

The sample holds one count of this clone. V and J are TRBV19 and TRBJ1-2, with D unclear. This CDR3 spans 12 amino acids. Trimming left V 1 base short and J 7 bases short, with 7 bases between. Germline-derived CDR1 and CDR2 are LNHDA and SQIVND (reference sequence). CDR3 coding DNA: TGTGCCAGTAGTATAGGTAGCGCTGGCTACACCTTC. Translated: CASSIGSAGYTF.

This CDR3 reads CSGRLAANNEQFF. The CDR3 bases are TGCAGCGGTAGACTAGCGGCAAACAATGAGCAGTTCTTC. V is TRBV29-1 and J is TRBJ2-1; TRBD2 matches 9 bases. The CDR3 runs to 13 residues. From germline, CDR1 is SQVTM and CDR2 ANQGSEA. V shed 7 bases, J shed 5 bases, and the junction held 6 bases outside the gene matches.

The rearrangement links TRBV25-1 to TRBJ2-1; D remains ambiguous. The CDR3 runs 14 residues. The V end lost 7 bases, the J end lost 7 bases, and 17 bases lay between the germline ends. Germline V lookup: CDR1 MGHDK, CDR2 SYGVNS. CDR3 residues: CASIDYTVSNEQFF. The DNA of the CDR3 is TGTGCCAGCATTGATTACACAGTTAGTAATGAGCAGTTCTTC.

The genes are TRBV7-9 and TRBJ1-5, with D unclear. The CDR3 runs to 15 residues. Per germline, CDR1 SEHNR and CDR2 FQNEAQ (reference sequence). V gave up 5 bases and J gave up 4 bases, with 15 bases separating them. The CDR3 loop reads CASSPRIDDNQPQHF. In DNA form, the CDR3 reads TGTGCCAGCAGCCCGCGGATCGATGATAATCAGCCCCAGCATTTT.

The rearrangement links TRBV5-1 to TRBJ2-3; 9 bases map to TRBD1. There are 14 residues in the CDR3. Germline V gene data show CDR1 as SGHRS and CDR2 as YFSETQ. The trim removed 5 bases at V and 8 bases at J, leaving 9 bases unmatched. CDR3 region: CASRFGQGLGTQYF. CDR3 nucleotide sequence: TGCGCCAGCAGGTTCGGACAGGGGTTAGGTACGCAGTATTTT.